This T cell receptor (beta chain) comes out of a study of tumor and adjacent non-tumor tissue in lung cancer. For this clonotype: Its antigen is unidentified. At one end, the junction sequence differs from germline, possibly due to a read error.

A modified ARM-PCR protocol with three rounds of nested PCR amplified TCRbeta. Via MiXCR, TCRdb re-called the multiplex PCR reads, giving one row per CDR3 protein. Of 90,000 to 130,000 distinct CDR3 sequences in the sample, 84% were seen once. This sample's RNA came from whole unsorted tissue. Newly diagnosed lung cancer patients had thoracic surgery in China, August–November 2014, without prior chemotherapy. CDR1 and CDR2 from the germline V gene are MGHRA and YSYEKL. The length of the CDR3 is 16 residues. Study-level points and caveats: In normal lung, the top 100 clones were significantly more dominant than in tumor.

The sequenced material came from lung tumor tissue. The source of this sequence is a man aged 70 or older with non-small cell lung cancer. The rearrangement joins TRBV4-1 to TRBJ2-5, with D possibly TRBD2 on 7 matching bases. CDR3 nucleotide sequence: TGCGCCAGCAGCCAATTGGGACATGCGGGAGTTGAGACCCAGTATTTC. It yields the protein CASSQLGHAGVETQYF.